This T cell receptor (beta chain) was retrieved from a study of T cell responses to AZD1222 COVID-19 vaccine. Study-wide results and caveats: Donors, mostly white British, included more females; clonal diversity was possibly underestimated. Reportedly, close to half of spike-specific TCRs are directed against unmutated variant regions.

A remark on this clone: The target antigen is unknown.

Germline CDR1 and CDR2: SQVTM and ANQGSEA. With V trimmed by 6 bases and J by 4 bases, 9 bases remained unmatched. The CDR3 loop spans 13 amino acids. Some clones are missing from TCRdb's copy, which holds only in-frame ones; the method was immunoSEQ multiplex PCR. The table lists about 160,000 clones, about 93% of them singletons. The sequence derives from an adult who received the AZD1222 COVID-19 vaccine. Sequenced here: peripheral blood, sampled 28 days after the second AZD1222 dose. This sequence joins TRBV29-1 and TRBJ2-7; 7 nucleotides align to TRBD1. Written as DNA, the CDR3 is TGCAGCGTCGTTAGGGGCAGGGGGTACGAGCAGTACTTC. Amino acid sequence: CSVVRGRGYEQYF.